One and the same sample provided the 26 T cell receptor beta chains below, sequenced in a study of molecular identifiers for immune sequencing clone quantification. TCRdb re-called the PCR reads through MiXCR, storing one row per CDR3 protein. There are some 580,000 distinct CDR3 sequences in the sample; roughly 25% occur only once, and 0.6% to 0.9% lies in the top ten. Sequenced sample: naive CD8+ T cells from blood, with Jurkat cell RNA spiked in. As for subset: FACS-sorted CD8+CD4-CCR7+CD45RA+ naive T cells. The receptor source for this set is a human donor in good health. Some libraries in this study had Jurkat cell RNA spiked in.

In the case of this clonotype: A much larger clone lies a single base off, so this may be a read error. The chain joins TRBV3-1 to TRBJ2-3; D may be TRBD1 or TRBD2 (5 bases each). The CDR3 totals 17 residues. V lost 4 bases to trimming and J lost 2 bases, with 19 bases between them. Germline-derived CDR1 and CDR2 are LGHDT and YNNKEL (reference sequence). CDR3 sequence (DNA): TGTGCCAGCAGCCCTCGGTCTAACGGGGCGATCACAGATACGCAGTATTTT. This translates into CASSPRSNGAITDTQYF.

At least ten counts were recorded for this clonotype. CDR3 residues: CASSLPVGEQYF. CDR3 nucleotides: TGTGCCAGCAGCTTGCCTGTCGGGGAGCAGTACTTC. V usage is TRBV5-4 and J usage is TRBJ2-7; D ambiguous. V was clipped by 1 base and J by 7 bases, with 9 bases between them. This CDR3 comprises 12 residues. Germline V gives CDR1 SGHNT, CDR2 YYREEE (reference sequence). The full variable domain, rest sourced from reference TRBV5-4 and TRBJ2-7, is ETGVTQSPTHLIKTRGQQVTLRCSSQSGHNTVSWYQQALGQGPQFIFQYYREEENGRGNFPPRFSGLQFPNYSSELNVNALELDDSALYLCASSLPVGEQYFGPGTRLTVT.

A remark on this clonotype: No conserved phenylalanine or tryptophan is present at the end of the CDR3, so a read error is the likely explanation. This sequence joins TRBV20-1 and TRBJ1-1; D is possibly TRBD1 (5 bases). CDR1 and CDR2 from the germline V gene are DFQATT and SNEGSKA (reference sequence). V dropped 8 bases and J dropped 6 bases, with 16 bases sitting between them. The CDR3 runs 12 residues. This chain's CDR3 is CSLRGRLPEAFL. CDR3 DNA sequence: TGCAGTCTCCGGGGCAGACTGCCTGAAGCTTTCCTT.

The chain employs TRBV19 and TRBJ1-2; D uncertain. CDR3 size: 14 residues. The V gene's germline CDR1 is LNHDA and CDR2 SQIVND (reference sequence). The ends were cut back, 7 bases at V and 0 bases at J, with 12 bases in the middle. The CDR3 DNA reads TGTGCCAGTACCTATGACACGGCTAACTATGGCTACACCTTC. This translates into CASTYDTANYGYTF.

CDR3 coding DNA: TGTGCCAGCAGCTACACCCTATCAGGGGGAAGGGACACCGGGGAGCTGTTTTTT. This gives the protein CASSYTLSGGRDTGELFF. The rearrangement links TRBV7-9 to TRBJ2-2; 7 bases are a match to TRBD1. The CDR3 has 18 residues. The ends lost 4 bases at V and 3 bases at J; junction bases unmatched: 14. From germline, CDR1 is SEHNR and CDR2 FQNEAQ (reference sequence).

This clonotype was counted between two and nine times. The chain uses TRBV27 and TRBJ2-5; no reliable D call. Germline V CDR1 and CDR2: MNHEY, SMNVEV (reference sequence). The CDR3 covers 15 residues. V lost 3 bases, J lost 0 bases, and 11 bases lay in between. The CDR3 sequence is CASSFTTGYQETQYF. In nucleotides, the CDR3 is TGTGCCAGCAGTTTTACCACCGGGTACCAAGAGACCCAGTACTTC.

In this sample, this clonotype turned up many times. The V gene is TRBV20-1, the J gene TRBJ2-5, with 8 bases that match TRBD2. Germline CDR1 is DFQATT and CDR2 is SNEGSKA (reference sequence). This CDR3 is 16 amino acids long. V lost 0 bases and J lost 5; bases outside the gene matches: 11. The CDR3 coding sequence is TGCAGTGCTAGAGATAGGAGCGGGAGCGTCCGGGAGACCCAGTACTTC. Its translation is CSARDRSGSVRETQYF.

This clonotype turned up a few times. The CDR3 is CASSRDGTVAYEQYF. The CDR3 nucleotides are TGTGCCAGCAGTAGAGACGGGACAGTAGCTTACGAGCAGTACTTC. The V call is TRBV27, the J call TRBJ2-7; 7 bases match TRBD1. Germline V gives CDR1 MNHEY, CDR2 SMNVEV (reference sequence). J lost 4 bases, V lost 5 bases, and 11 bases had no gene match. The CDR3 consists of 15 residues.

This clonotype has a count of ten or more. This chain joins TRBV5-4 and TRBJ2-5; tentatively, D is TRBD1 (5 bases). V was pared by 4 bases and J by 2 bases, with 15 bases between. The length of the CDR3 is 15 residues. The germline V gene encodes CDR1 SGHNT and CDR2 YYREEE (reference sequence). The CDR3 sequence: CASSPPTGSQETQYF. CDR3 nucleotide sequence: TGTGCCAGCAGCCCACCCACAGGTTCTCAAGAGACCCAGTACTTC.

A few counts support this clonotype. J is TRBJ2-1 and V is TRBV7-9, with TRBD1 matching 9 bases. CDR3 size: 18 residues. CDR1 SEHNR and CDR2 FQNEAQ come from the germline V gene (reference sequence). The ends lost 5 bases at V and 5 bases at J; junction bases unmatched: 16. The chain's CDR3 is CASSPPPTGGDPHNEQFF. The CDR3 region has the DNA TGTGCCAGCAGCCCCCCCCCTACAGGGGGCGATCCCCACAATGAGCAGTTCTTC.

V is TRBV25-1 and J is TRBJ1-4, with no clear D. Germline CDR1 MGHDK, CDR2 SYGVNS. Trimming took off 3 bases at V and 5 bases at J, with 7 bases between the two ends. The CDR3 is 13 residues long. CDR3 coding DNA: TGTGCCAGCAGTGATTCAGCAAATGAAAAACTGTTTTTT. It yields the protein CASSDSANEKLFF.

Details on this clonotype: A much larger clone lies one base from this, so it may be a read error. The rearrangement uses TRBV30 and TRBJ1-1; 10 nucleotides line up with TRBD1. Per the germline V gene, CDR1 is GTSNPN and CDR2 is SVGIG (reference sequence). The CDR3 has 13 residues. This CDR3 reads CAWDRGHGTEASF. CDR3 sequence (DNA): TGTGCCTGGGACAGGGGGCATGGGACTGAAGCTTCCTTT.

The rearrangement links TRBV19 to TRBJ2-3; D is ambiguous. V dropped 3 bases and J dropped 6 bases, with 13 bases sitting between them. The CDR3 totals 14 residues. CDR1 LNHDA and CDR2 SQIVND come from the germline V gene (reference sequence). The CDR3 reads CASSISLPGDTQYF. CDR3 DNA: TGTGCCAGTAGTATTAGTCTCCCTGGGGATACGCAGTATTTT. Using reference TRBV19 and TRBJ2-3 for the parts outside the CDR3, the full variable domain is DGGITQSPKYLFRKEGQNVTLSCEQNLNHDAMYWYRQDPGQGLRLIYYSQIVNDFQKGDIAEGYSVSREKKESFPLTVTSAQKNPTAFYLCASSISLPGDTQYFGPGTRLTVL.

In this sample, this clonotype turned up many times. The chain links TRBV29-1 to TRBJ2-5; D remains ambiguous. CDR3 size: 12 residues. Trimming shortened V by 4 bases and J by 1 base, and 7 bases separated the two germline ends. The germline V gene has CDR1 SQVTM and CDR2 ANQGSEA. The CDR3 coding sequence is TGCAGCGTTGTGGATTTCCAAGAGACCCAGTACTTC. The encoded protein is CSVVDFQETQYF. Full variable domain (rest looked up from reference TRBV29-1 and TRBJ2-5): SAVISQKPSRDICQRGTSLTIQCQVDSQVTMMFWYRQQPGQSLTLIATANQGSEATYESGFVIDKFPISRPNLTFSTLTVSNMSPEDSSIYLCSVVDFQETQYFGPGTRLLVL.

This clonotype was observed many times. This chain connects TRBV12-3 or TRBV12-4 to TRBJ2-4, with D perhaps TRBD2 (5 bases). The V end lost 5 bases, the J end lost 4 bases, and 6 bases lay between the germline ends. The CDR3 covers 12 residues. CDR3 in DNA: TGTGCCAGCAGTGAGGGTAAAAACATTCAGTACTTC. This translates into CASSEGKNIQYF.

The chain uses TRBV3-1 and TRBJ1-1; TRBD1 matches 7 bases. Looked up from germline, CDR1 is LGHDT and CDR2 is YNNKEL (reference sequence). There are 18 residues in the CDR3. Germline trimming cut 4 bases from V and 1 base from J; bases unmatched to any gene: 15. The CDR3 bases are TGTGCCAGCAGCCCCCGGCGAGTTCAGGGGGGGTGGAACACTGAAGCTTTCTTT. Encoded protein: CASSPRRVQGGWNTEAFF.

This clonotype was detected many times. The chain recombines TRBV7-9 with TRBJ2-3; D not resolved. The V end lost 0 bases, the J end lost 5 bases, and 6 bases lay between the germline ends. The CDR3 has 13 residues. Germline V gene data show CDR1 as SEHNR and CDR2 as FQNEAQ (reference sequence). CDR3 amino acids: CASSLALRDTQYF. CDR3 in DNA: TGTGCCAGCAGCTTAGCCCTGAGAGATACGCAGTATTTT.

This clonotype has more than one count but fewer than ten. The chain carries TRBV28 and TRBJ2-5; possible D gene TRBD1, 5 bases. This CDR3 region has 16 residues. V was clipped by 5 bases and J by 2 bases, with 18 bases between them. Germline values: CDR1 MDHEN, CDR2 SYDVKM. CDR3 protein: CASSSPLGADQETQYF. CDR3 nucleotide sequence: TGTGCCAGCAGTAGTCCCCTAGGGGCGGATCAAGAGACCCAGTACTTC.

The CDR3 DNA reads TGTGCCAGCAGTCTCTCGACAGCTAGGGAGCTGTTTTTT. Protein: CASSLSTARELFF. V and J are TRBV11-2 and TRBJ2-2, with TRBD1 as a possible D gene (5 bases). The CDR3 covers 13 residues. Germline V CDR1 and CDR2: SGHAT, FQNNGV. The V end lost 6 bases, the J end lost 9 bases, and 14 bases lay between the germline ends.

V gene TRBV15 combines with J gene TRBJ2-7; D remains unclear. CDR1 is LNHNV, CDR2 YYDKDF, per germline (reference sequence). The CDR3 length is 14 residues. V was clipped by 4 bases and J by 2 bases, with 12 bases between them. This chain's CDR3 is CATSTTNNPYEQYF. In nucleotides, the CDR3 is TGTGCCACCAGCACGACCAATAATCCCTACGAGCAGTACTTC.

This clonotype was counted between two and nine times. The chain joins TRBV30 to TRBJ2-3; D unresolved. The length of the CDR3 is 10 residues. CDR1 is GTSNPN, CDR2 SVGIG, per germline (reference sequence). The CDR3 loop is CAVSTDTQYF. CDR3 nucleotides: TGTGCGGTGAGCACAGATACGCAGTATTTT. Full variable domain (rest looked up from reference TRBV30 and TRBJ2-3): SQTIHQWPATLVQPVGSPLSLECTVEGTSNPNLYWYRQAAGRGLQLLFYSVGIGQISSEVPQNLSASRPQDRQFILSSKKLLLSDSGFYLCAVSTDTQYFGPGTRLTVL.

The chain joins TRBV5-8 to TRBJ1-5, with D perhaps TRBD1 (5 bases). This CDR3 is built from 14 residues. Germline loops: CDR1 SGHTS, CDR2 YDEGEE. With 4 bases removed from V and 7 bases from J, the gap between germline ends came to 15 bases. CDR3 sequence reads: CASSGVGVSQPQHF. CDR3 bases: TGTGCCAGCAGCGGCGTGGGGGTTTCCCAGCCCCAGCATTTT.

This clonotype was seen only a few times. The chain links TRBV25-1 to TRBJ1-6; a possible D gene is TRBD1 (6 bases). Germline-derived CDR1 and CDR2 are MGHDK and SYGVNS. V was shortened by 4 bases and J by 10 bases, with 14 bases between the two germline ends. This CDR3 has 14 residues. The CDR3 protein is CASSVSFQGSPLHF. The DNA for the CDR3 is TGTGCCAGCAGTGTCTCCTTCCAGGGGTCACCCCTCCACTTT.

As for this clonotype: A read error is possible here, since a much larger clone lies one base away. The rearrangement joins TRBV9 to TRBJ2-5, with D unresolved. The CDR3 length is 13 residues. Germline CDR1 and CDR2: SGDLS and YYNGEE. The CDR3 DNA reads as TGTGCCAGCAGCGTAGATTCCGTGAAGACCCCGTACTTC. Its translation is CASSVDSVKTPYF.

The V and J genes are TRBV11-2 and TRBJ2-3; tentative D call: TRBD2 (5 bases). Germline V gene sequence: CDR1 SGHAT, CDR2 FQNNGV. The CDR3 sequence is 16 residues long. Trimming cost V 3 bases and J 2 bases, with 15 bases left between them. CDR3 region: CASSFLGSTNTDTQYF. The CDR3 DNA sequence: TGTGCCAGCAGCTTCCTGGGGTCGACTAACACAGATACGCAGTATTTT.

Only a few counts were recorded for this clonotype. This chain links TRBV20-1 with TRBJ2-5, with D perhaps given as TRBD1 or TRBD2 (5 bases each). Deletions cut 7 bases from V and 1 base from J, with 16 bases between. This CDR3 region has 14 residues. Germline assignment: CDR1 DFQATT and CDR2 SNEGSKA (reference sequence). The chain's CDR3 is CSVSLPGRQETQYF. The CDR3 region has the DNA TGCAGTGTTTCCCTTCCGGGACGCCAAGAGACCCAGTACTTC.